This T cell receptor beta chain was identified during a study of molecular identifiers for immune sequencing clone quantification. Study-level information: Naive CD8 cell RNA, from 20,000 or 100,000 cells, was split five ways in replicates, with four sequenced.

Preparation methods for the bulk TCR libraries were those previously described, with listed TCR primers. In TCRdb, the PCR reads were re-called with MiXCR into one record per CDR3 protein. The table records 300,000 to 350,000 distinct CDR3 sequences, about a fifth of them present only once. Germline V gene sequence: CDR1 WNHNN, CDR2 SYGVQD (reference sequence). This CDR3 comprises 13 residues. Trimming cost V 3 bases and J 3 bases, with 7 bases left between them. This clonotype was observed a few times. Its cognate antigen is unknown. General observations from the study: Same-barcode identical TCR molecules could make highly expanded clones look smaller than they are.

CD8+CD4-CCR7+CD45RA+ cells were sorted as naive CD8 T cells. What was sequenced was naive CD8+ T cells from blood, with Jurkat cell RNA spiked in. The subset is: FACS-sorted CD8+CD4-CCR7+CD45RA+ naive T cells. The clonotype originates from a human donor in good health. Some libraries in this study had Jurkat cell RNA spiked in. V is TRBV10-1 and J is TRBJ2-3; the D is unclear. The CDR3 spells CASSDLVTDTQYF. The DNA of the CDR3 is TGCGCCAGCAGTGATCTGGTAACAGATACGCAGTATTTT.